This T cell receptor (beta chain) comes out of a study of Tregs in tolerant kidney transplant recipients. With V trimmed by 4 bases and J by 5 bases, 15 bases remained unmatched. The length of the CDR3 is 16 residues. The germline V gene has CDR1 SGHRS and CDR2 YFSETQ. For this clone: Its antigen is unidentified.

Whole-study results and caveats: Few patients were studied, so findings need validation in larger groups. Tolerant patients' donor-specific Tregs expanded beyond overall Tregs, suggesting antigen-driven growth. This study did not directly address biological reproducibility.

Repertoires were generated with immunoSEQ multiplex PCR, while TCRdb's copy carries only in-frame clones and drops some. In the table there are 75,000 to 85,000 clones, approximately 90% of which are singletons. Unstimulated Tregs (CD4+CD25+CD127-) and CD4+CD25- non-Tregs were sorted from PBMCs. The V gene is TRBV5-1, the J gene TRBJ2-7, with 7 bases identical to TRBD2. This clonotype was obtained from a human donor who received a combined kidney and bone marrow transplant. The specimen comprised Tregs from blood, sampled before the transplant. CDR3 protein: CASSPQWGGSTHEQYF. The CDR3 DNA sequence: TGCGCCAGCAGCCCTCAGTGGGGCGGGAGTACCCACGAGCAGTACTTC. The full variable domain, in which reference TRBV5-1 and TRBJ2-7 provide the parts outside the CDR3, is KAGVTQTPRYLIKTRGQQVTLSCSPISGHRSVSWYQQTPGQGLQFLFEYFSETQRNKGNFPGRFSGRQFSNSRSEMNVSTLELGDSALYLCASSPQWGGSTHEQYFGPGTRLTVT.